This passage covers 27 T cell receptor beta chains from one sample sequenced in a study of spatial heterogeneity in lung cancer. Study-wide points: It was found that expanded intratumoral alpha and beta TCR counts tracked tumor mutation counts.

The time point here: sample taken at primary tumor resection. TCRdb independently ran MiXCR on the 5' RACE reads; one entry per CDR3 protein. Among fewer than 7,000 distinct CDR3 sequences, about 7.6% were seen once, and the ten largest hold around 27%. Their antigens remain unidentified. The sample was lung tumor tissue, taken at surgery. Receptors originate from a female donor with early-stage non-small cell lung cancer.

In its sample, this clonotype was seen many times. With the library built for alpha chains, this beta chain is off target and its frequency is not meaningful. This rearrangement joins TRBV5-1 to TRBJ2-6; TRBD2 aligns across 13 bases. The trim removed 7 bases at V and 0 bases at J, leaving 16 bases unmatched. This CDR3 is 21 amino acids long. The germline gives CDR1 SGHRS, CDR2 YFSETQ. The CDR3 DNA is TGCGCCAGCCAGGATGGGAGACTAGCGGGGGGCGTGAGCTCTGGGGCCAACGTCCTGACTTTC. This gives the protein CASQDGRLAGGVSSGANVLTF.

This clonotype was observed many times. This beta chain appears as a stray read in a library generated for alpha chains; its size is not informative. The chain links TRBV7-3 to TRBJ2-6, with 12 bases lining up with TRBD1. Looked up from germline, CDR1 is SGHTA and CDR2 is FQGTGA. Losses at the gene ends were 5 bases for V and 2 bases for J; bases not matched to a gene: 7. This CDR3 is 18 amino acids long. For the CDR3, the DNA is TGTGCCAGCAGCCCCGTGGGACAGGGGGCTGCTGGGGCCAACGTCCTGACTTTC. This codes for CASSPVGQGAAGANVLTF.

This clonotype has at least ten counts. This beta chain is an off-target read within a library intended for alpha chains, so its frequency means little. The CDR3, as DNA: TGTGCCAGCAGCATCCCAGGGGTTCCAGGTGGCTACACCTTC. Protein: CASSIPGVPGGYTF. The chain links TRBV7-6 to TRBJ1-2; D is perhaps TRBD1 (6 bases). Trimming removed 5 bases from V and 7 bases from J, with 17 bases in between. This CDR3 contains 14 residues. CDR1 is SGHVS and CDR2 is FNYEAQ in the germline V gene.

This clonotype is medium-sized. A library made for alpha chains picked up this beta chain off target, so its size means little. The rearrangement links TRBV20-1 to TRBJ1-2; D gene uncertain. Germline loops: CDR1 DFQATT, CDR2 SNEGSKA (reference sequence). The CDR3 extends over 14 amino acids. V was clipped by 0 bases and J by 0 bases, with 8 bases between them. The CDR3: CSARDGQSNYGYTF. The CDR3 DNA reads TGCAGTGCTAGAGATGGGCAGTCTAACTATGGCTACACCTTC.

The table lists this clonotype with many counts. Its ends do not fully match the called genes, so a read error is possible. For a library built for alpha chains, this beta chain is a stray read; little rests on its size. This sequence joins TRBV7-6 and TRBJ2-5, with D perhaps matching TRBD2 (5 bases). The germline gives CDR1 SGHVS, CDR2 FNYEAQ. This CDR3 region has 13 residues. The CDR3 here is CVSRRRPQETQYF. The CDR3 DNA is TGTGTCAGCAGGCGGAGGCCTCAAGAGACCCAGTACTTC.

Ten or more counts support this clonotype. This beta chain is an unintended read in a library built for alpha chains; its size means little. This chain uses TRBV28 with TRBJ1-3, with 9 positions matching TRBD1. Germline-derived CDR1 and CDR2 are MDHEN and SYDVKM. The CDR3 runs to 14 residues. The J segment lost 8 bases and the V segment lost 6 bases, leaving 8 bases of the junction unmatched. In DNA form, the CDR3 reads TGTGCCAGCAGCCCGGGACAGGGTTTATACACCATATATTTT. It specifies CASSPGQGLYTIYF.

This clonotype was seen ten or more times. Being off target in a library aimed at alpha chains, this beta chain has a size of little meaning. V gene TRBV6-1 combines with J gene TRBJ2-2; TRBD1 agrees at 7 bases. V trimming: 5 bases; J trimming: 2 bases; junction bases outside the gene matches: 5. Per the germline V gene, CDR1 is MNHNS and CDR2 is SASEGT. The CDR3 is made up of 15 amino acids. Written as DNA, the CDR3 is TGTGCCAGCAGTACAGGGGTCCTTAACACCGGGGAGCTGTTTTTT. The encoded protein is CASSTGVLNTGELFF.

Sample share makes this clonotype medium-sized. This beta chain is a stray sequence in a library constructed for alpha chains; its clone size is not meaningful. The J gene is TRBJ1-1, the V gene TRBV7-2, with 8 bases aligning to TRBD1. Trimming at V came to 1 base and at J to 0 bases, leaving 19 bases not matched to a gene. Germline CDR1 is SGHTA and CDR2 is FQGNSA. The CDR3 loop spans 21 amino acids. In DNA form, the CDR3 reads TGTGCCAGCAGCTTAGGGTCAAGGACAGGGCCTGGGGGACCCATGAACACTGAAGCTTTCTTT. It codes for CASSLGSRTGPGGPMNTEAFF.

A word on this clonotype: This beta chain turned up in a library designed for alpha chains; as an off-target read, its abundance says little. This chain's CDR3 is CASSKGGGNSPLHF. CDR3 sequence (DNA): TGTGCCAGCAGCAAGGGAGGGGGTAATTCACCCCTCCACTTT. The chain recombines TRBV7-3 with TRBJ1-6; possibly TRBD1 for D (6 bases). Trimming left V 5 bases short and J 6 bases short, with 11 bases between. CDR1 SGHTA and CDR2 FQGTGA come from the germline V gene. The CDR3 loop spans 14 amino acids. The full variable domain, in which reference TRBV7-3 and TRBJ1-6 provide the parts outside the CDR3, is GAGVSQTPSNKVTEKGKYVELRCDPISGHTALYWYRQSLGQGPEFLIYFQGTGAADDSGLPNDRFFAVRPEGSVSTLKIQRTERGDSAVYLCASSKGGGNSPLHFGNGTRLTVT.

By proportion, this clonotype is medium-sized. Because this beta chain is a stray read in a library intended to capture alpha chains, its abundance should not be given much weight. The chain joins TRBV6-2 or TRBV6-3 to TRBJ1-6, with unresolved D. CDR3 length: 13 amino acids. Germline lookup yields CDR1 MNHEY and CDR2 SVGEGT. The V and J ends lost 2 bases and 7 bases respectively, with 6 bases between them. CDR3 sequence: CASSYLGNSPLHF. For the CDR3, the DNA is TGTGCCAGCAGTTACCTGGGCAATTCACCCCTCCACTTT.

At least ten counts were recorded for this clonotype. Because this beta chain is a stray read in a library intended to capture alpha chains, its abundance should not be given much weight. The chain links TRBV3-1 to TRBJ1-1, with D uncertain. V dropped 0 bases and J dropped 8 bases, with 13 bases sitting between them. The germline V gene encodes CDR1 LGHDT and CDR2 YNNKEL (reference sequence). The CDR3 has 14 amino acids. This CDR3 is CASSQDGSGREAFF. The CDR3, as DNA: TGTGCCAGCAGCCAAGATGGGTCCGGGAGGGAAGCTTTCTTT.

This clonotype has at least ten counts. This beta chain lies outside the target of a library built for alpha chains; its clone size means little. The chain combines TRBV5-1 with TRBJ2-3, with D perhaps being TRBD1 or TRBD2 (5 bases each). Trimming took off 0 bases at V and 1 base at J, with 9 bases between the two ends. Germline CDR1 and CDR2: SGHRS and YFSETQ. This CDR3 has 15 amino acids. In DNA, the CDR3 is TGCGCCAGCAGCTTGGCAGGGAGCCGCACAGATACGCAGTATTTT. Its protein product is CASSLAGSRTDTQYF.

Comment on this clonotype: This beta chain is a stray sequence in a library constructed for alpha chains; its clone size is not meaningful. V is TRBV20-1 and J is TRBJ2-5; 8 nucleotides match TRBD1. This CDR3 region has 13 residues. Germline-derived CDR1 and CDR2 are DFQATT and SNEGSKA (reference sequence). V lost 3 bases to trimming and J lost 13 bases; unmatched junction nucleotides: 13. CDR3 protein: CSASIGTGQDGYF. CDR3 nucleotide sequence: TGCAGTGCTAGCATCGGCACGGGACAGGATGGGTACTTC.

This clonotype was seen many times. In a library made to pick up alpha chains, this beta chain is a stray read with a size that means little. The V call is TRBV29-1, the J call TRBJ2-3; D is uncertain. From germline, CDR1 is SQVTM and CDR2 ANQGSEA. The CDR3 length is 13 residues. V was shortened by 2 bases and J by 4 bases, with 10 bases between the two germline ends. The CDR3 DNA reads TGCAGCGTTGAATGGCAGCTGTCAGATACGCAGTATTTT. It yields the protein CSVEWQLSDTQYF.

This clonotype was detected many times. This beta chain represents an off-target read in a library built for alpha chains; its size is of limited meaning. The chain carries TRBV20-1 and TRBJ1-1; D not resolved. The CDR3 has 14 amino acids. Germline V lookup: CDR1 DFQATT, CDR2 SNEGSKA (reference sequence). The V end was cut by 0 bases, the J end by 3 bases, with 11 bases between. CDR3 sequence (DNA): TGCAGTGCTAGAGAAGGCCCCACGGACACTGAAGCTTTCTTT. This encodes CSAREGPTDTEAFF.

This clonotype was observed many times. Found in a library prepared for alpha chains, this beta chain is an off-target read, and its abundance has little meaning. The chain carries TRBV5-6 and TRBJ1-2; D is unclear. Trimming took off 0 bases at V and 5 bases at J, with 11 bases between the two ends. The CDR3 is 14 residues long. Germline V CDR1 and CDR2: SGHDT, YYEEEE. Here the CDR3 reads CASSLAEGWYGYTF. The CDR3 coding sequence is TGTGCCAGCAGCTTGGCCGAGGGCTGGTATGGCTACACCTTC.

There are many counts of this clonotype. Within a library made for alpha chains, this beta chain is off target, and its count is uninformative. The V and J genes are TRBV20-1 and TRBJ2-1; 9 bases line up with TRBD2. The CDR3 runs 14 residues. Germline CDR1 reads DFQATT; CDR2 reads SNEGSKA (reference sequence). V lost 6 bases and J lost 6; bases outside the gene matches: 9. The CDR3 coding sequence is TGCAGTGCCCGTAGCGGGGGCCGCGGCAATGAGCAGTTCTTC. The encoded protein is CSARSGGRGNEQFF.

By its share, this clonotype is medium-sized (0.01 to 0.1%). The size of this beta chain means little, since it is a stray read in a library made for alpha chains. The CDR3 protein is CASSQGDSYGYTF. Here the CDR3 DNA reads TGTGCCAGCAGCCAGGGGGACAGCTATGGCTACACCTTC. The chain couples TRBV4-2 to TRBJ1-2, with TRBD1 identical over 7 bases. The CDR3 loop spans 13 amino acids. After removal of 3 bases from V and 4 bases from J, the junction contained 2 bases not matched to a gene. Germline assignment: CDR1 LGHNA and CDR2 YNFKEQ.

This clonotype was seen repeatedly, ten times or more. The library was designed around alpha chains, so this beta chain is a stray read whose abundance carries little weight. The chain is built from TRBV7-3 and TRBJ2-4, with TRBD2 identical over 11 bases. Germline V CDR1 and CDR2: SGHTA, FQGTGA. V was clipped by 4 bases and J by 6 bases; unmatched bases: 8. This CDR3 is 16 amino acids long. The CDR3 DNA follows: TGTGCCAGCAGCTCAGGATCCGGACTAGCGGGAAACATTCAGTACTTC. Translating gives CASSSGSGLAGNIQYF.

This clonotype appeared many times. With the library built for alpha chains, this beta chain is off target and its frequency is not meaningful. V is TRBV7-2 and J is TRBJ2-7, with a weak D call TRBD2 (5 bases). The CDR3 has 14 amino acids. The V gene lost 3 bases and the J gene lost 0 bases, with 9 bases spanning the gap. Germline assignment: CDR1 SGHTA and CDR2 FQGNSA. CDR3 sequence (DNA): TGTGCCAGCAGCTTTAGGGAGAGCTCCTACGAGCAGTACTTC. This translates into CASSFRESSYEQYF.

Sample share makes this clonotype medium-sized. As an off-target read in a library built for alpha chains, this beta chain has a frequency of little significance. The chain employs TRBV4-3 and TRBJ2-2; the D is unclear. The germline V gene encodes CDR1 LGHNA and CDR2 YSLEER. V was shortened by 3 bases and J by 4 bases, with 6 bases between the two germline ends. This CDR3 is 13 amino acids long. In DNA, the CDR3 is TGCGCCAGCAGCCAGGCTCTCACCGGGGAGCTGTTTTTT. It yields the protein CASSQALTGELFF.

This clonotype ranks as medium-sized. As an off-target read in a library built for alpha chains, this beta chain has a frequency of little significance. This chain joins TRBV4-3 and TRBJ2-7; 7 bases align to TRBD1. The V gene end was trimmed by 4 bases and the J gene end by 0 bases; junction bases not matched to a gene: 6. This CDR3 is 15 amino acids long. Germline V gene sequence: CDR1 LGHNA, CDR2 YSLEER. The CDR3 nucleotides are TGCGCCAGCAGCCTCCCCGGGACAGACTCCTACGAGCAGTACTTC. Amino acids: CASSLPGTDSYEQYF.

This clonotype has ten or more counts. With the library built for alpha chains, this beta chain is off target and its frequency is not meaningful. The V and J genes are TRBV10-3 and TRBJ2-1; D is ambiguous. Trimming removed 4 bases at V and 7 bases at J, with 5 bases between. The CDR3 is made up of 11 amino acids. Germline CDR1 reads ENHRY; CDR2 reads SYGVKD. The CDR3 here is CAISALNEQFF. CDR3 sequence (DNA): TGTGCCATCAGTGCACTGAATGAGCAGTTCTTC.

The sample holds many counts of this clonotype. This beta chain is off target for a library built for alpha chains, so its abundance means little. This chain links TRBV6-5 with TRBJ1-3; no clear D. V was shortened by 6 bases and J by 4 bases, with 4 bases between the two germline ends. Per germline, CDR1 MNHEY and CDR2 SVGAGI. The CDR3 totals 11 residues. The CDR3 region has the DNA TGTGCCAGCAGGCTCGGAAACACCATATATTTT. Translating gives CASRLGNTIYF.

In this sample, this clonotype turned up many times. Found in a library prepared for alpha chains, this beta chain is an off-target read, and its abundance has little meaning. The CDR3 is CASSFIQLTGELFF. CDR3 nucleotide sequence: TGTGCCAGCAGCTTTATACAGCTCACCGGGGAGCTGTTTTTT. The chain joins TRBV5-8 to TRBJ2-2; unclear D gene. The germline V gene has CDR1 SGHTS and CDR2 YDEGEE. The CDR3 is 14 residues long. The V gene lost 2 bases and the J gene lost 4 bases, with 9 bases spanning the gap.

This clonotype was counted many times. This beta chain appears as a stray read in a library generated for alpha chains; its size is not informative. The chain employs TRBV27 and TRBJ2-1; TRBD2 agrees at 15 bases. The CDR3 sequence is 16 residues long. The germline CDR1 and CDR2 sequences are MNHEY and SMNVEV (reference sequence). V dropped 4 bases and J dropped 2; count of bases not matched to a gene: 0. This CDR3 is CASSWTSGRAYNEQFF. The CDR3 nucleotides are TGTGCCAGCAGTTGGACTAGCGGGAGGGCCTACAATGAGCAGTTCTTC.

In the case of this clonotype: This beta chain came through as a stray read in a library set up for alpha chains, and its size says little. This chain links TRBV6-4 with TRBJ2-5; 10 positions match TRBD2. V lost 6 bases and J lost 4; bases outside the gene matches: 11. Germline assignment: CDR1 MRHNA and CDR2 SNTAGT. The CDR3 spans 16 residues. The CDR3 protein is CASSQKISGRPETQYF. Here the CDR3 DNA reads TGTGCCAGCAGCCAGAAAATTAGCGGGAGGCCAGAGACCCAGTACTTC.